This TCR beta chain originates from a study of identical twins. General study points: Diverse VJ usage suggested most zero-insertion clonotypes were not invariant T cells.

This clonotype has more than one count but fewer than ten. What it recognizes is unknown. Trimming pared 2 bases from V and 3 bases from J, leaving 8 bases between. The CDR3 runs 14 residues. Unique molecular identifiers were in the cDNA, with template-switch universal primer binding. TCRdb fed the 5' RACE reads into MiXCR, producing one record per CDR3 protein. The profile covers a few hundred thousand distinct CDR3 sequences, with approximately 25% appearing a single time and around 3% taken by the ten largest. The same sample was also studied in work on T cells expressing NK-cell markers.

This TCR came from a woman aged 18-30 years in good health. Sequencing was performed on CD4+ T cells sorted from blood. The chain uses TRBV12-3 or TRBV12-4 and TRBJ1-3; possible D gene TRBD1, 5 bases. The CDR3: CASSLWGDGNTIYF. Here the CDR3 DNA reads TGTGCCAGCAGTTTATGGGGGGATGGAAACACCATATATTTT.